This T cell receptor beta chain was documented in a study of blood T cell repertoires in COVID-19. The germline V and J ends were trimmed by 4 bases and 1 base, with 14 bases remaining between them. From germline, CDR1 is SGHDT and CDR2 YYEEEE. The CDR3 covers 16 residues. Clones were sequenced by immunoSEQ multiplex PCR, and TCRdb holds only the in-frame ones, with some missing. The sample has under 200,000 clones, around 83% seen once. The chain joins TRBV5-6 to TRBJ2-2; maybe TRBD1 (6 bases). What was sequenced was peripheral blood. This sequence was found in a man aged 45-65 years with active or convalescent COVID-19. The CDR3 sequence is CASSLLDRKNTGELFF. The DNA for the CDR3 is TGTGCCAGCAGCCTTCTGGACAGAAAGAACACCGGGGAGCTGTTTTTT.